This T cell receptor (beta chain) was identified during a study of T cells after yellow fever vaccination (dated 2019 in TCRdb). For context, the study as a whole: The SMART-Seq v4 Ultra Low Input RNA kit was used to prepare libraries from fractions with low cell numbers. Bulk TCR alpha and beta repertoires were sequenced longitudinally to track T-cell clones before and after primary and booster YFV17D yellow fever vaccination. Two healthy male donors, one aged 18 to 30 and one aged 30 to 40 years, made up the cohort. Blood was drawn at multiple timepoints before and after primary and secondary immunization, with bulk PBMC replicates and cell subsets isolated.

From its cysteine to its phenylalanine, the CDR3 spans 17 amino acids. Only the CDR3 portion is preserved as DNA: 51 bases, with reading frame beginning at the first base. V and J lose 5 bases and 3 bases, and a span of 17 bases separates them. Reading the germline V gene gives CDR1 MDHEN and CDR2 SYDVKM. This clonotype was picked up a small number of times. This receptor's antigen is unknown. Per-base quality was not reported, and no clone a single base away is much larger than it. TCR cDNA was synthesized by 5'RACE template switching, through which a universal primer site and unique molecular identifiers were introduced. Priming of cDNA synthesis was performed from both the TCR alpha and TCR beta constant segments. Library amplification used two PCR steps, and the second PCR step added sample barcodes and sequencing adapters. Libraries were sequenced on Illumina HiSeq 2500 (2x100 bp) or NovaSeq (2x150 bp). Processing in the source paper ran as follows. Reads were demultiplexed and collapsed into UMI consensus sequences with MIGEC, and V(D)J alignment was performed with MiXCR. Vaccine-responding clonotypes were defined with edgeR using replicate PBMC samples, requiring FDR below 0.01 and a log2 fold change above 5 up to day 15. CD4 or CD8 identity was assigned to each bulk clonotype according to whether the clonotype was present at higher abundance in the sequenced CD4 repertoire or the sequenced CD8 repertoire. The raw public data were reprocessed by TCRdb itself: fastp quality trimming at Q25, MiXCR clonotype calling, in-frame beta chains only. Every CDR3 protein is listed once, alongside the most common genes and DNA of its rows. For this entry, the V and J calls and clone size follow TCRdb and not the study's own pipeline. The sample table holds hundreds of thousands of distinct CDR3 sequences, of which 8.1% were seen once. The ten largest make up 17% of the sample.

The treatment or condition label here, explained by the study, means: live attenuated yellow fever vaccine strain. At every blood-draw timepoint, two biological replicates of bulk PBMCs were collected. PBMCs were isolated from peripheral blood using a standard Ficoll-Paque protocol. TriZol was used to extract RNA from bulk PBMCs, from CD4 and CD8 fractions, and from dextramer-positive and dextramer-negative fractions. Study-level results and caveats: Because abundant contaminating clonotypes from the bulk population could be contained in FACS-sorted repertoires, computational filtering was required. Only a couple of donors were included in the study, so the extent to which the findings can be generalized is limited. A small share of clonotypes was detected in both CD4 and CD8 compartments, with the overlap likely arising from convergent recombination. The secondary T-cell response was found to be weaker but faster than the primary response, with a peak reached on day 5 rather than on day 15. After the booster, most of the clones that had expanded following primary vaccination were detected again (approximately 95% of CD4 and 88% of CD8), which suggests that memory was broadly maintained.

The receptor's source is a man aged 18 to 29 who received the YFV17D yellow fever vaccine. Sample: PBMCs, taken approximately 47 days after the first yellow fever vaccination. The chain employs TRBV28 and TRBJ2-6, with the D gene call left open. The CDR3 in this case is CASSPPVILGGANVLTF. The nucleotide sequence is given as TGTGCCAGCAGTCCGCCAGTAATTCTGGGTGGGGCCAACGTCCTGACTTTC.